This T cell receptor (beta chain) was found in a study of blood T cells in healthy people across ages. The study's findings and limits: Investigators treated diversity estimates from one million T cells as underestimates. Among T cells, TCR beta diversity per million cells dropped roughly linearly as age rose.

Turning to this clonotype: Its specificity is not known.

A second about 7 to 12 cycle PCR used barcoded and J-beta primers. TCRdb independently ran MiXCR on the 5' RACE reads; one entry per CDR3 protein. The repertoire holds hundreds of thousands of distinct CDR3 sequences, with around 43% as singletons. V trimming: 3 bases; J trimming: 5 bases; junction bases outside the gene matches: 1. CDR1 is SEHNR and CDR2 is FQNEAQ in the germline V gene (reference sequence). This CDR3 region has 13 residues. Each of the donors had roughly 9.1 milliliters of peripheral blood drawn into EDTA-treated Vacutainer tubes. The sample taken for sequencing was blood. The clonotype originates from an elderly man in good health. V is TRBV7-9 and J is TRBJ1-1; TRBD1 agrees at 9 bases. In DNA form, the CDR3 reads TGTGCCAGCAGCTTTGGGACAGGGACTGAAGCTTTCTTT. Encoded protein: CASSFGTGTEAFF.